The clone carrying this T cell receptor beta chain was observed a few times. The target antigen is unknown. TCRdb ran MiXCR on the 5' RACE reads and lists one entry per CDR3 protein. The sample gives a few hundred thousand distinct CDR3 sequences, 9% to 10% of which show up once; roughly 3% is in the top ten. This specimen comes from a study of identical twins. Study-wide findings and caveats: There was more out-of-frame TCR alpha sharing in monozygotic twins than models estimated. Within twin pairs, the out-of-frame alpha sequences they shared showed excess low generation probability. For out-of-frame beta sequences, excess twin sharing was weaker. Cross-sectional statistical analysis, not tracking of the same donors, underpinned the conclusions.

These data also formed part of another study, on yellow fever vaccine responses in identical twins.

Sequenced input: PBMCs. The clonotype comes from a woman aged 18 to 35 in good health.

The CDR3 nucleotides read TGTGCCAGCAGTGAGGGCAGAGGGCCCTACAATGAGCAGTTCTTC. It codes for CASSEGRGPYNEQFF. The J gene is TRBJ2-1, the V gene TRBV6-4; TRBD2 might be the D (5 bases). The V end lost 3 bases, the J end lost 2 bases, and 11 bases lay between the germline ends. Germline-derived CDR1 and CDR2 are MRHNA and SNTAGT. CDR3 length equals 15 residues.